One sample yielded the 11 T cell receptor beta chains listed below, sequenced in a study of naive and memory T cell subsets. Study-level results: A few larger clonotypes appeared in naive repertoires, especially CD8, possibly memory cells re-expressing CD45RA.

Both TRBC1 and TRBC2 were covered by a beta constant-region primer of two equimolar oligonucleotides. Ligated cDNA was amplified by four rounds of PCR with nested alpha and beta constant-region primers and SP2. TCRdb re-analysed the UMI-ligation and nested PCR reads in MiXCR, keeping a single row per CDR3 protein. The sample consists of roughly 150,000 distinct CDR3 sequences, 15% to 25% of them appearing once. These receptors' antigens are unknown. Input material: naive CD8+ T cells from blood. The receptors stem from a human donor in good health.

This sequence joins TRBV29-1 and TRBJ2-7; D assignment may be TRBD1 or TRBD2 (5 bases each). Germline V gene data show CDR1 as SQVTM and CDR2 as ANQGSEA. The germline V and J ends were trimmed by 2 bases and 2 bases, with 16 bases remaining between them. The CDR3 is 15 amino acids. The chain's CDR3 is CSVEITGRPAYEQYF. The DNA of the CDR3 is TGCAGCGTTGAAATAACGGGGCGGCCAGCCTACGAGCAGTACTTC.

The CDR3 sequence is CASSESLAADTQYF. The CDR3 DNA reads TGCGCCAGCAGTGAGTCGTTAGCTGCAGATACGCAGTATTTT. This chain uses TRBV10-2 with TRBJ2-3, with D hard to call. This CDR3 comprises 14 residues. Germline values: CDR1 WSHSY, CDR2 SAAADI. V was clipped by 0 bases and J by 4 bases, with 8 bases between them.

The gene calls are TRBV7-9 and TRBJ1-4; possibly TRBD1 for D (5 bases). The V gene lost 5 bases and the J gene lost 0 bases, with 22 bases spanning the gap. Germline CDR1 and CDR2: SEHNR and FQNEAQ (reference sequence). The CDR3 totals 19 residues. CDR3 loop: CASSPPGAGLPTTNEKLFF. For the CDR3, the DNA is TGTGCCAGCAGCCCCCCCGGGGCCGGGCTCCCCACAACTAATGAAAAACTGTTTTTT.

This clonotype has just a few counts. The chain uses TRBV30 and TRBJ2-1, with 14 bases fitting TRBD2. From germline, CDR1 is GTSNPN and CDR2 SVGIG (reference sequence). J lost 8 bases, V lost 5 bases, and 8 bases had no gene match. The CDR3 sequence is 15 residues long. CDR3 coding DNA: TGTGCCTGGGACACGGGACTAGCGGGAGTTGATGAGCAGTTCTTC. Translating it yields CAWDTGLAGVDEQFF. Looking up the rest from reference TRBV30 and TRBJ2-1 gives the full variable domain: SQTIHQWPATLVQPVGSPLSLECTVEGTSNPNLYWYRQAAGRGLQLLFYSVGIGQISSEVPQNLSASRPQDRQFILSSKKLLLSDSGFYLCAWDTGLAGVDEQFFGPGTRLTVL.

The rearrangement uses TRBV2 and TRBJ2-7; 8 bases agree with TRBD1. Trimming removed 6 bases from V and 3 bases from J; junction bases left unmatched: 10. The V gene's germline CDR1 is SNHLY and CDR2 FYNNEI. The CDR3 contains 15 residues. The CDR3 is CASRMGTGYNYEQYF. The CDR3 DNA sequence: TGTGCCAGCAGGATGGGGACAGGATATAACTACGAGCAGTACTTC.

This clonotype was recorded a few times. The J gene is TRBJ2-2, the V gene TRBV4-3, with 9 bases that match TRBD2. Per the germline V gene, CDR1 is LGHNA and CDR2 is YSLEER. Trimming at V came to 0 bases and at J to 1 base, leaving 6 bases not matched to a gene. The CDR3 contains 18 residues. DNA for the CDR3: TGCGCCAGCAGCCAAGATCTACGGACTAGCGAGAACACCGGGGAGCTGTTTTTT. Its protein is CASSQDLRTSENTGELFF.

This clonotype was detected a few times. The chain uses TRBV12-5 and TRBJ1-2, with TRBD1 as a possible D gene (6 bases). Germline lookup yields CDR1 LGHNT and CDR2 FRNRAP. Trimming took 5 bases from V and 4 from J, leaving 17 bases between them. CDR3 length: 15 amino acids. CDR3 protein: CASGPSRDIPYGYTF. The CDR3 DNA reads TGTGCTAGTGGTCCCTCCCGGGACATACCCTATGGCTACACCTTC.

The chain employs TRBV10-3 and TRBJ2-7; tentatively, D is TRBD2 (5 bases). This CDR3 has 14 amino acids. Germline-derived CDR1 and CDR2 are ENHRY and SYGVKD. Trimming took off 3 bases at V and 4 bases at J, with 13 bases between the two ends. CDR3 amino acids: CAISDRTSGYEQYF. The DNA of the CDR3 is TGTGCCATCAGTGATAGGACCTCGGGGTACGAGCAGTACTTC.

J is TRBJ2-1 and V is TRBV7-6; D may be TRBD2 (5 bases). V was cut by 0 bases and J by 3 bases, with 9 bases left in between. This CDR3 comprises 15 residues. CDR1 is SGHVS and CDR2 is FNYEAQ in the germline V gene. CDR3 nucleotide sequence: TGTGCCAGCAGCTTAGCCGCGACTAACTACAATGAGCAGTTCTTC. Amino acids: CASSLAATNYNEQFF.

This chain uses TRBV5-1 with TRBJ2-5, with D hard to call. The V end was cut by 4 bases, the J end by 2 bases, with 15 bases between. Germline CDR1 reads SGHRS; CDR2 reads YFSETQ. The CDR3 has 15 residues. As DNA, the CDR3 is TGCGCCAGCAGCACACAGCTCCAGGAGCAAGAGACCCAGTACTTC. As protein: CASSTQLQEQETQYF.

The chain joins TRBV6-1 to TRBJ2-5, with 8 bases matching TRBD1. The ends lost 6 bases at V and 5 bases at J; junction bases unmatched: 5. The V gene's germline CDR1 is MNHNS and CDR2 SASEGT. CDR3 size: 13 residues. The CDR3 loop is CASRDRGMETQYF. The CDR3 DNA sequence: TGTGCCAGCAGAGACAGGGGTATGGAGACCCAGTACTTC.